The present TCR beta chain was sequenced within a study of T cells after yellow fever vaccination (dated by TCRdb to 2018 to 2020). A note on the overall study: The SMART-Seq v4 Ultra Low Input RNA kit was used to prepare libraries from fractions with low cell numbers. To follow T-cell clones before and after both primary and booster YFV17D yellow fever vaccination, bulk TCR alpha and beta repertoires underwent longitudinal sequencing. The cohort comprised two healthy male donors, one aged 18 to 30 and one aged 30 to 40 years. Blood was collected at multiple timepoints before and after primary and secondary immunization, and bulk PBMC replicates and cell subsets were isolated. Beyond this particular receptor, the publication reports: Computational filtering was required because FACS-sorted repertoires could contain abundant contaminating clonotypes from the bulk population. A small share of clonotypes was detected in both CD4 and CD8 compartments, with the overlap likely arising from convergent recombination. Compared with the primary T-cell response, the secondary T-cell response was weaker but faster, peaking on day 5 rather than day 15. The study included only a couple of donors, which limits how far the findings can be generalized. After the booster, most of the clones that had expanded following primary vaccination were detected again (roughly 97% of CD4 and 85% to 90% of CD8), which suggests that memory was broadly maintained.

Turning to this clonotype: The antigen this receptor binds is unknown. One base away there is no much larger clone; base qualities are not given.

Reading the germline V gene gives CDR1 ENHRY and CDR2 SYGVKD. The junction shows trimming of 6 bases on V and 5 bases on J, and the gene matches do not reach 7 bases of it. From the cysteine through the phenylalanine, the CDR3 covers 14 amino acids. Only CDR3 DNA remains: 42 bases, in frame from the first base. TCR cDNA was synthesized by 5'RACE template switching, through which a universal primer site and unique molecular identifiers were introduced. Priming for cDNA synthesis came from both the TCR alpha and TCR beta constant segments. Two PCR steps were used to amplify libraries, with sample barcodes and sequencing adapters being added in the second step. Libraries were sequenced on Illumina HiSeq 2500 (2x100 bp) or NovaSeq (2x150 bp). For the original study's pipeline: Reads were demultiplexed and collapsed into UMI consensus sequences with MIGEC, and V(D)J alignment was performed with MiXCR. Clonotypes responding to the vaccine were identified with edgeR on replicate PBMC samples, with the criteria of FDR below 0.01 and a log2 fold change above 5 up to day 15. Each bulk clonotype was labeled CD4 or CD8 based on which sequenced repertoire, CD4 or CD8, contained the clonotype at higher abundance. Clones were called with MiXCR by TCRdb after fastp trimmed the public reads at Q25, and only in-frame beta chains were retained. Rows matching on CDR3 protein sequence are summarized as one entry with the most common DNA and genes. The V and J calls come from TCRdb's annotation, not from the publication. Recorded for this sample are about 630,000 distinct CDR3 sequences; about 12% of them occurred a single time. The leading ten clones occupy just under 15% of the sample.

In light of the paper, this sample's treatment or condition label describes: live attenuated yellow fever vaccine strain. At every blood-draw timepoint, two biological replicates of bulk PBMCs were collected. PBMCs were isolated from peripheral blood using a standard Ficoll-Paque protocol. TriZol was used to extract RNA from bulk PBMCs, from CD4 and CD8 fractions, and from dextramer-positive and dextramer-negative fractions. The chain employs TRBV10-3 and TRBJ2-1; 7 bases in the junction line up with TRBD2. The sequencing used PBMCs, collected on the day of the yellow fever booster vaccination. The TCR sequence derives from a young man who received the YFV17D yellow fever vaccine. Here the CDR3 is given as CAISLAVDDNEQFF. In nucleotide form, the sequence is TGTGCCATCAGCCTAGCGGTGGACGACAATGAGCAGTTCTTC.